Shown below are 30 T cell receptor beta chains from a single sample sequenced in a study of blood T cell repertoires in COVID-19. Repertoires were generated with immunoSEQ multiplex PCR, while TCRdb's copy carries only in-frame clones and drops some. The sample holds 140,000 to 150,000 clones, around 82% seen once. Material: peripheral blood. The receptor set was obtained from a man in his 60s with acute or convalescent COVID-19.

The rearrangement links TRBV13 to TRBJ2-1, with 7 nucleotides matching TRBD1. Germline CDR1 and CDR2: PRHDT and FYEKMQ (reference sequence). The V gene end was trimmed by 5 bases and the J gene end by 5 bases; junction bases not matched to a gene: 6. The CDR3 sequence is 14 residues long. CDR3 amino acids: CASSLQGRDNEQFF. CDR3 in DNA: TGTGCCAGCAGCCTACAGGGGCGAGACAATGAGCAGTTCTTC.

The chain recombines TRBV4-2 with TRBJ2-7; 11 nucleotides match TRBD2. This CDR3 contains 16 residues. The germline gives CDR1 LGHNA, CDR2 YNFKEQ. Germline trimming cut 2 bases from V and 2 bases from J; bases unmatched to any gene: 5. CDR3: CASSQLSGRGTYEQYF. Here the CDR3 DNA reads TGTGCCAGCAGCCAACTTAGCGGGAGGGGGACCTACGAGCAGTACTTC.

Only a few counts were recorded for this clone. The chain employs TRBV29-1 and TRBJ2-6; 7 bases are shared with TRBD1. Germline CDR1 and CDR2: SQVTM and ANQGSEA. Germline trimming cut 6 bases from V and 4 bases from J; bases unmatched to any gene: 6. The CDR3 has 14 amino acids. CDR3 residues: CSVPTGVGANVLTF. CDR3 nucleotide sequence: TGCAGCGTCCCTACAGGGGTAGGGGCCAACGTCCTGACTTTC.

The gene calls are TRBV10-3 and TRBJ2-7; 14 nucleotides agree with TRBD2. Germline CDR1 reads ENHRY; CDR2 reads SYGVKD. CDR3 length: 15 residues. With V trimmed by 7 bases and J by 5 bases, 7 bases remained unmatched. CDR3: CAITLTSGRGHEQYF. The CDR3 DNA sequence: TGTGCCATCACCCTGACTAGCGGGAGGGGGCACGAGCAGTACTTC.

V gene TRBV2 combines with J gene TRBJ2-1; 9 nucleotides align to TRBD2. The CDR3 loop spans 15 amino acids. Germline CDR1 reads SNHLY; CDR2 reads FYNNEI. J gave up 6 bases and V 7 bases, and 10 bases lay outside the gene matches. CDR3 loop: CASTTEGTSRNEQFF. The CDR3 DNA reads TGTGCCAGCACCACGGAGGGGACTAGCCGCAATGAGCAGTTCTTC.

This chain links TRBV11-3 with TRBJ2-1; the match to TRBD2 covers 7 bases. Germline CDR1 SGHNT, CDR2 YENEEA. V gave up 3 bases and J gave up 3 bases; unmatched junction bases: 5. This CDR3 has 15 residues. In DNA form, the CDR3 reads TGTGCCAGCAGCTTGGGGCGGGAGAGCTACAATGAGCAGTTCTTC. Its translation: CASSLGRESYNEQFF.

This chain uses TRBV12-3 or TRBV12-4 with TRBJ2-7, with TRBD1 matching 8 bases. V gave up 5 bases and J gave up 7 bases; unmatched junction bases: 4. This CDR3 has 12 residues. CDR3 sequence reads: CASSRQGWEQYF. CDR3 DNA sequence: TGTGCCAGCAGTCGACAGGGGTGGGAGCAGTACTTC.

This clone appeared once. The V gene is TRBV30, the J gene TRBJ2-7; TRBD2 matches at 8 bases. Losses at the gene ends were 1 base for V and 6 bases for J; bases not matched to a gene: 5. The germline V gene encodes CDR1 GTSNPN and CDR2 SVGIG (reference sequence). The CDR3 is 13 residues long. The CDR3 region is CAWSDGRAGEQYF. The CDR3 nucleotides are TGTGCCTGGAGTGACGGGAGGGCCGGCGAGCAGTACTTC.

The rearrangement links TRBV11-2 to TRBJ2-7, with TRBD2 identical over 8 bases. Germline-derived CDR1 and CDR2 are SGHAT and FQNNGV. The V segment lost 4 bases and the J segment 2 bases; nucleotides outside the gene matches: 7. This CDR3 is built from 15 residues. This chain's CDR3 is CASSSIAGRPYEQYF. As DNA, the CDR3 is TGTGCCAGCAGCTCAATAGCGGGACGCCCCTACGAGCAGTACTTC.

The CDR3 reads CASSYGTGVSEAFF. In nucleotides, the CDR3 is TGTGCCAGCAGCTACGGGACAGGGGTATCTGAAGCTTTCTTT. J is TRBJ1-1 and V is TRBV7-8, with 10 bases matching TRBD1. Germline trimming cut 4 bases from V and 6 bases from J; bases unmatched to any gene: 5. CDR3 length equals 14 residues. Germline CDR1 reads SGHVS; CDR2 reads FQNEAQ.

Only one count was recorded for this clone. The chain recombines TRBV4-2 with TRBJ1-2, with 7 nucleotides matching TRBD1. Trimming removed 0 bases from V and 5 bases from J; junction bases left unmatched: 3. Germline V gives CDR1 LGHNA, CDR2 YNFKEQ. This CDR3 spans 14 amino acids. The CDR3 DNA is TGTGCCAGCAGCCAAGATAAGGGGGCTTATGGCTACACCTTC. Translation: CASSQDKGAYGYTF.

The rearrangement joins TRBV19 to TRBJ2-1; perhaps TRBD2 as D (7 bases). Per the germline V gene, CDR1 is LNHDA and CDR2 is SQIVND (reference sequence). The CDR3 loop spans 18 amino acids. Trimming took 2 bases from V and 0 from J, leaving 17 bases between them. CDR3 sequence (DNA): TGTGCCAGTAGTATATGGGAAGGGGGGGCTCCCTCCTACAATGAGCAGTTCTTC. Protein sequence: CASSIWEGGAPSYNEQFF.

This chain joins TRBV7-2 and TRBJ2-1; the match to TRBD2 covers 8 bases. The V gene end was trimmed by 1 base and the J gene end by 1 base; junction bases not matched to a gene: 6. CDR3 size: 17 residues. Germline loops: CDR1 SGHTA, CDR2 FQGNSA. The CDR3, as DNA: TGTGCCAGCAGCTTAGGGGGAGTAGCGGGATCCTACAATGAGCAGTTCTTC. Translation gives CASSLGGVAGSYNEQFF.

The V call is TRBV2, the J call TRBJ2-2; 10 nucleotides align to TRBD2. The ends lost 4 bases at V and 4 bases at J; junction bases unmatched: 3. This CDR3 spans 15 amino acids. Looked up from germline, CDR1 is SNHLY and CDR2 is FYNNEI. The chain's CDR3 is CASSAASGSTGELFF. The CDR3 DNA reads as TGTGCCAGCAGTGCTGCTAGCGGGAGCACCGGGGAGCTGTTTTTT. Drawing the rest from reference TRBV2 and TRBJ2-2, the complete variable domain is EPEVTQTPSHQVTQMGQEVILRCVPISNHLYFYWYRQILGQKVEFLVSFYNNEISEKSEIFDDQFSVERPDGSNFTLKIRSTKLEDSAMYFCASSAASGSTGELFFGEGSRLTVL.

The chain recombines TRBV19 with TRBJ2-6; 8 bases align to TRBD1. CDR3 size: 17 residues. Germline-derived CDR1 and CDR2 are LNHDA and SQIVND (reference sequence). The trim removed 7 bases at V and 0 bases at J, leaving 8 bases unmatched. The CDR3 here is CASTRDRLFSGANVLTF. The CDR3 coding sequence is TGTGCCAGTACTCGGGACAGGCTATTCTCTGGGGCCAACGTCCTGACTTTC.

This chain uses TRBV13 with TRBJ1-1; 8 positions agree with TRBD1. The length of the CDR3 is 14 residues. The V gene end was trimmed by 5 bases and the J gene end by 1 base; junction bases not matched to a gene: 3. Germline V gene data show CDR1 as PRHDT and CDR2 as FYEKMQ (reference sequence). The CDR3 is CASSRQGTNTEAFF. For the CDR3, the DNA is TGTGCCAGCAGCCGACAGGGGACGAACACTGAAGCTTTCTTT.

The rearrangement links TRBV5-5 to TRBJ1-2; maybe TRBD1 (6 bases). The ends were cut back, 1 base at V and 14 bases at J, with 21 bases in the middle. The CDR3 loop spans 14 amino acids. Germline V gene sequence: CDR1 SGHKS, CDR2 YYEKEE (reference sequence). CDR3 in DNA: TGTGCCAGCAGCTTGAACCTGGACAGACCCACTTATACCTTC. It codes for CASSLNLDRPTYTF. Full variable domain (outside the CDR3, taken from reference TRBV5-5 and TRBJ1-2): DAGVTQSPTHLIKTRGQQVTLRCSPISGHKSVSWYQQVLGQGPQFIFQYYEKEERGRGNFPDRFSARQFPNYSSELNVNALLLGDSALYLCASSLNLDRPTYTFGSGTRLTVV.

This clone occurred a few times. The rearrangement joins TRBV14 to TRBJ1-1; D remains unclear. Germline CDR1 reads SGHDN; CDR2 reads FVKESK. Trimming left V 7 bases short and J 1 base short, with 16 bases between. This CDR3 is built from 15 residues. In nucleotides, the CDR3 is TGTGCCAGCAAGGAGTTCAGATCATGGAACACTGAAGCTTTCTTT. It codes for CASKEFRSWNTEAFF.

CDR3 coding DNA: TGTGCCAGCTCACCACCTAATCTAGCGGGAAACACCGGGGAGCTGTTTTTT. Amino acids: CASSPPNLAGNTGELFF. The V and J genes are TRBV18 and TRBJ2-2; TRBD2 aligns across 9 bases. With 0 bases clipped from V and 2 bases from J, the junction kept 4 bases outside the gene matches. The CDR3 runs 17 residues. Germline values: CDR1 KGHSH, CDR2 LQKENI.

J is TRBJ2-5 and V is TRBV7-2; 8 nucleotides line up with TRBD1. This CDR3 has 14 residues. Trimming removed 4 bases from V and 3 bases from J; junction bases left unmatched: 4. The germline CDR1 and CDR2 sequences are SGHTA and FQGNSA. CDR3 nucleotide sequence: TGTGCCAGCAGCTATGGACAGGGAAAAGAGACCCAGTACTTC. Encoded protein: CASSYGQGKETQYF. The full variable domain, rest sourced from reference TRBV7-2 and TRBJ2-5, is GAGVSQSPSNKVTEKGKDVELRCDPISGHTALYWYRQSLGQGLEFLIYFQGNSAPDKSGLPSDRFSAERTGGSVSTLTIQRTQQEDSAVYLCASSYGQGKETQYFGPGTRLLVL.

This clone was found a few times. The chain links TRBV29-1 to TRBJ2-2; 10 bases fit TRBD1. The V and J ends lost 1 base and 2 bases, in that order; junction bases with no gene match: 4. In germline, CDR1 is SQVTM, CDR2 ANQGSEA. The CDR3 covers 16 residues. The CDR3, as DNA: TGCAGCGTTGAAGGCCGGGACAGGGGTAACACCGGGGAGCTGTTTTTT. Amino acid sequence: CSVEGRDRGNTGELFF.

The rearrangement links TRBV19 to TRBJ1-6, with D possibly TRBD1 on 5 matching bases. CDR1 and CDR2 (germline): LNHDA, SQIVND (reference sequence). Trimming took 5 bases from V and 1 from J, leaving 9 bases between them. This CDR3 region has 15 residues. Here the CDR3 reads CASSRGGSYNSPLHF. The CDR3 DNA follows: TGTGCCAGTAGTCGCGGGGGATCCTATAATTCACCCCTCCACTTT.

Comments on this clone: Other DNA sequences in the sample encode the same CDR3. The chain joins TRBV28 to TRBJ1-1; no definite D call. V gave up 1 base and J gave up 5 bases, with 5 bases separating them. The CDR3 runs 12 residues. Germline CDR1 and CDR2: MDHEN and SYDVKM. CDR3 DNA: TGTGCCAGCAGTTTATTGAGGACTGAAGCTTTCTTT. Amino acid sequence: CASSLLRTEAFF.

The rearrangement links TRBV7-2 to TRBJ2-5; 14 bases line up with TRBD2. V shed 10 bases, J shed 5 bases, and the junction held 6 bases outside the gene matches. The length of the CDR3 is 14 residues. In germline, CDR1 is SGHTA, CDR2 FQGNSA. CDR3 sequence reads: CATKTSGGAETQYF. DNA for the CDR3: TGTGCCACCAAGACTAGCGGGGGGGCGGAGACCCAGTACTTC.

The J gene is TRBJ1-2, the V gene TRBV20-1; 9 nucleotides align to TRBD1. Germline V CDR1 and CDR2: DFQATT, SNEGSKA (reference sequence). V was clipped by 3 bases and J by 4 bases; unmatched bases: 6. The CDR3 is 14 residues long. The CDR3 loop reads CSASGQGLAYGYTF. CDR3 nucleotides: TGCAGTGCTAGTGGACAGGGGCTGGCCTATGGCTACACCTTC.

The genes are TRBV5-1 and TRBJ2-1, with 7 bases identical to TRBD1. The CDR3 runs to 14 residues. Germline CDR1 is SGHRS and CDR2 is YFSETQ. V lost 4 bases, J lost 5 bases, and 6 bases stayed unmatched. CDR3 sequence: CASSLRQGHNEQFF. DNA of the CDR3: TGCGCCAGCAGCCTCCGACAGGGCCACAATGAGCAGTTCTTC.

The rearrangement uses TRBV11-3 and TRBJ2-1; 7 bases align to TRBD2. CDR3 length: 14 amino acids. From germline, CDR1 is SGHNT and CDR2 YENEEA. The junction had 4 bases not matched to a gene; V was cut back by 3 bases and J by 5 bases. The CDR3 region has the DNA TGTGCCAGCAGCTTTAGCGGGTTGAACAATGAGCAGTTCTTC. Protein sequence: CASSFSGLNNEQFF.

The V call is TRBV29-1, the J call TRBJ2-2; TRBD1 matches 8 bases. Germline V CDR1 and CDR2: SQVTM, ANQGSEA. CDR3 length: 16 residues. Germline trimming cut 3 bases from V and 1 base from J; bases unmatched to any gene: 7. CDR3 DNA sequence: TGCAGCGTTGAGTCCAGGGGGCGGGGGAACACCGGGGAGCTGTTTTTT. Amino acids: CSVESRGRGNTGELFF.

V and J are TRBV1 and TRBJ2-2; the table calls TRBD2, which could not be checked here. TRBV1 is a recognized pseudogene. The CDR3 totals 17 residues. The CDR3 nucleotides read TGCACCAGCAGCCAAGAAGCAAACGGGAGTACCCCCGGGGAGCTGTTTTTT. Amino acids: CTSSQEANGSTPGELFF.

The chain recombines TRBV10-3 with TRBJ2-3; 10 bases match TRBD1. V dropped 10 bases and J dropped 1; count of bases not matched to a gene: 11. CDR1 is ENHRY, CDR2 SYGVKD, per germline. CDR3 length: 16 residues. CDR3 loop: CATGTGATSGTDTQYF. Here the CDR3 DNA reads TGTGCCACCGGGACAGGGGCCACTAGCGGCACAGATACGCAGTATTTT.